The 15 T cell receptor beta chains given below trace back to one sample, sequenced in a study of vaccination and CD4 T cells after COVID-19. These TCRs are of unknown antigen specificity. As to treatment: roughly 10-day PBMC culture with coronavirus spike peptide pools or control peptides (ViraFEST assay). Ahead of the COVID-19 pandemic (2011-2018), the CD4+ T cells of the unexposed donor were collected. Cultured CD4+ T-cell DNA underwent Oncomine TCR Beta short-read sequencing. TCRdb independently ran MiXCR on the PCR reads; one entry per CDR3 protein. The profile shows 7,500 or so distinct CDR3 sequences, around 25% of them singletons. Sample: CD4+ T cells from blood, cultured in vitro. These receptors were taken from a human donor in good health.

This clonotype was counted between two and nine times. The gene calls are TRBV6-1 and TRBJ1-2; D is possibly TRBD1 (5 bases). V was pared by 8 bases and J by 8 bases, with 12 bases between. The CDR3 has 11 residues. Germline V gene sequence: CDR1 MNHNS, CDR2 SASEGT. In DNA, the CDR3 is TGTGCCAGCGGGAGGGACGGAGGCTACACCTTC. The encoded protein is CASGRDGGYTF.

The chain uses TRBV2 and TRBJ1-1; TRBD1 aligns across 8 bases. Looked up from germline, CDR1 is SNHLY and CDR2 is FYNNEI. V was clipped by 8 bases and J by 6 bases; unmatched bases: 8. The CDR3 has 13 amino acids. The CDR3 nucleotides are TGTGCCAGCGGACAGGGAAGGTCGGCTGAAGCTTTCTTT. This encodes CASGQGRSAEAFF.

This clonotype was detected only a few times. The chain employs TRBV19 and TRBJ1-5; D is unclear. CDR3 size: 13 residues. Germline CDR1 is LNHDA and CDR2 is SQIVND (reference sequence). V gave up 4 bases and J gave up 3 bases, with 7 bases separating them. This CDR3 reads CASSTALNQPQHF. The CDR3 bases are TGTGCCAGTAGTACAGCCCTCAATCAGCCCCAGCATTTT. Drawing the rest from reference TRBV19 and TRBJ1-5, the complete variable domain is DGGITQSPKYLFRKEGQNVTLSCEQNLNHDAMYWYRQDPGQGLRLIYYSQIVNDFQKGDIAEGYSVSREKKESFPLTVTSAQKNPTAFYLCASSTALNQPQHFGDGTRLSIL.

This clonotype showed up just a few times. V and J are TRBV7-2 and TRBJ1-3, with no clear D. Per germline, CDR1 SGHTA and CDR2 FQGNSA. V was pared by 5 bases and J by 0 bases, with 11 bases between. This CDR3 has 15 amino acids. CDR3 coding DNA: TGTGCCAGCAGCCCGGGATATAGCTCTGGAAACACCATATATTTT. Residues: CASSPGYSSGNTIYF. Based on the CDR3 plus reference TRBV7-2 and TRBJ1-3, the full variable domain is GAGVSQSPSNKVTEKGKDVELRCDPISGHTALYWYRQSLGQGLEFLIYFQGNSAPDKSGLPSDRFSAERTGGSVSTLTIQRTQQEDSAVYLCASSPGYSSGNTIYFGEGSWLTVV.

This clonotype showed up just a few times. This sequence joins TRBV6-1 and TRBJ1-5; tentatively, D is TRBD1 (5 bases). Germline assignment: CDR1 MNHNS and CDR2 SASEGT. Trimming took 5 bases from V and 1 from J, leaving 9 bases between them. The CDR3 runs 14 residues. The CDR3 DNA follows: TGTGCCAGCAGTCTTAGGGGCAGCAATCAGCCCCAGCATTTT. Its translation: CASSLRGSNQPQHF.

This clonotype was recorded once. The junction departs from the called germline gene at one end, perhaps through a read error. CDR3 region: CASSEGTGGFNERYF. The CDR3, as DNA: TGTGCCAGCAGCGAAGGGACAGGGGGGTTTAACGAGCGGTACTTC. The V call is TRBV6-1, the J call TRBJ2-7; 11 nucleotides line up with TRBD1. The germline CDR1 and CDR2 sequences are MNHNS and SASEGT. CDR3 length: 15 amino acids.

CDR3 sequence (DNA): TGCAGTGCCGGGACAAAAAATTCACCCCTCCACTTT. Translated: CSAGTKNSPLHF. The chain links TRBV20-1 to TRBJ1-6, with D perhaps TRBD1 (6 bases). Trimming shortened V by 6 bases and J by 7 bases, and 10 bases separated the two germline ends. The CDR3 is 12 residues long. Germline lookup yields CDR1 DFQATT and CDR2 SNEGSKA (reference sequence).

By sample share, this clonotype is medium-sized. V gene TRBV27 combines with J gene TRBJ1-1; D not certain. Germline lookup yields CDR1 MNHEY and CDR2 SMNVEV (reference sequence). V was pared by 7 bases and J by 4 bases, with 13 bases between. This CDR3 is 13 amino acids long. As DNA, the CDR3 is TGTGCCAGCAATAACGGGGTGGTCACTGAAGCTTTCTTT. Translating gives CASNNGVVTEAFF.

The rearrangement joins TRBV20-1 to TRBJ2-7; D may be TRBD1 or TRBD2 (5 bases each). Trimming cost V 3 bases and J 2 bases, with 14 bases left between them. The germline CDR1 and CDR2 sequences are DFQATT and SNEGSKA (reference sequence). This CDR3 has 14 amino acids. For the CDR3, the DNA is TGCAGTGCTAGCCCCCCTGGGGGAACCTACGAGCAGTACTTC. Translated, it gives CSASPPGGTYEQYF.

This clonotype has a handful of counts. The gene calls are TRBV15 and TRBJ1-1, with D hard to call. The CDR3 length is 16 residues. Germline-derived CDR1 and CDR2 are LNHNV and YYDKDF (reference sequence). Trimming removed 3 bases at V and 2 bases at J, with 16 bases between. CDR3 nucleotides: TGTGCCACCAGCAGCGCCAGTCCTACAGTTAACACTGAAGCTTTCTTT. Residues: CATSSASPTVNTEAFF.

V usage is TRBV12-3 or TRBV12-4 and J usage is TRBJ1-5; no clear D gene. V dropped 2 bases and J dropped 2 bases, with 16 bases sitting between them. CDR3 length: 17 residues. The CDR3 is CASSLSLGSARNQPQHF. The CDR3 coding sequence is TGTGCCAGCAGTTTATCTCTGGGGTCGGCCCGCAATCAGCCCCAGCATTTT.

This clonotype showed up just a few times. CDR3 in amino acids: CASSLGYKTEAFF. Here the CDR3 DNA reads TGTGCCAGCAGCTTAGGGTATAAGACTGAAGCTTTCTTT. The chain links TRBV11-2 to TRBJ1-1; D is uncertain. CDR1 and CDR2 from the germline V gene are SGHAT and FQNNGV. Trimming removed 1 base from V and 5 bases from J, with 8 bases in between. CDR3 length: 13 residues.

This clonotype is judged medium-sized (0.01 to 0.1%). This chain links TRBV7-2 with TRBJ1-1, with 7 bases that match TRBD1. The CDR3 runs 14 residues. CDR1 is SGHTA, CDR2 FQGNSA, per germline. Trimming took 5 bases from V and 2 from J; bases not matched to a gene: 5. CDR3 in DNA: TGTGCCAGCAGCGCTCGACAGGGAAACACTGAAGCTTTCTTT. This encodes CASSARQGNTEAFF.

This clonotype was recorded a few times. The chain combines TRBV28 with TRBJ1-2, with TRBD1 matching over 8 bases. CDR3 length: 13 amino acids. CDR1 is MDHEN and CDR2 is SYDVKM in the germline V gene. V gave up 4 bases and J gave up 5 bases; unmatched junction bases: 3. In DNA form, the CDR3 reads TGTGCCAGCAGTTACAGGGGGAGTTATGGCTACACCTTC. The encoded protein is CASSYRGSYGYTF.

The J gene is TRBJ1-4, the V gene TRBV29-1; 9 bases are a match to TRBD1. Trimming cost V 7 bases and J 7 bases; bases outside gene matches: 7. CDR3 length: 13 amino acids. Germline values: CDR1 SQVTM, CDR2 ANQGSEA. This CDR3 is CSAQQGAAEKLFF. CDR3 bases: TGCAGCGCACAACAGGGGGCTGCTGAAAAACTGTTTTTT.